Described below is a single T cell receptor beta chain sequence and its context. Germline CDR1 MDHEN, CDR2 SYDVKM. CDR3 length: 14 amino acids. The ends were cut back, 4 bases at V and 8 bases at J, with 17 bases in the middle. This sample is drawn from a study of T cell changes during pregnancy in multiple sclerosis. Sequenced by immunoSEQ multiplex PCR; TCRdb stores in-frame clones only, minus some. The table has about 45,000 clones, roughly 89% seen once. This TCR was sampled from a female donor with multiple sclerosis, enrolled in a pregnancy study. Sequenced here: CD4+ T cells from peripheral blood mononuclear cells, sampled in the first trimester of pregnancy. The chain recombines TRBV28 with TRBJ1-2, with unresolved D. The CDR3 is CASSWLKATGGYTF. The CDR3 DNA reads TGTGCCAGCAGTTGGCTGAAAGCGACCGGGGGCTACACCTTC.